This TCR beta chain was sequenced in a study of T cell repertoires in ileal Crohn's disease. Study background: Surgery for a complication: stricturing in around 60%, penetrating in roughly 40%. Postoperative therapy was given to about half: around 12 thiopurines, some 18 anti-TNF agents.

Trimming stripped 2 bases from V and 2 bases from J, with 10 bases between. The CDR3 is made up of 15 amino acids. CDR1 and CDR2 (germline): WNHNN, SYGVQD (reference sequence). Findings and caveats of the study: Clonality above 26.8% at surgery always came with endoscopic recurrence.

As for this clone: The antigen remains unidentified.

The assay was immunoSEQ multiplex PCR, and TCRdb's table has in-frame clones only and misses some. The sample lists about 9,600 clones; approximately 82% were seen once. Source material: ileal tissue. This clonotype originated in an adult with Crohn's disease. The chain uses TRBV10-1 and TRBJ2-4; no clear D gene. The chain's CDR3 is CASSEGEETKNIQYF. The DNA for the CDR3 is TGCGCCAGCAGTGAGGGTGAGGAGACCAAAAACATTCAGTACTTC.